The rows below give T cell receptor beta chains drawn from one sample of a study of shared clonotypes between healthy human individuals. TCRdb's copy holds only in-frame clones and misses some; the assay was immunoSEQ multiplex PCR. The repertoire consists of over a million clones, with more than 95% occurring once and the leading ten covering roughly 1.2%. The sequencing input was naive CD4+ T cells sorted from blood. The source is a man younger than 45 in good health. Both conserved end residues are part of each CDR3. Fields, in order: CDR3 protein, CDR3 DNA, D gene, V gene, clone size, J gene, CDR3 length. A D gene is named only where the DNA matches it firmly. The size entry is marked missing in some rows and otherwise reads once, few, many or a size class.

cdr3_aa: CATGGREGLPEQFF
cdr3_nt: TGTGCCACCGGAGGGCGGGAGGGCCTTCCTGAGCAGTTCTTC
d_call: TRBD2
v_call: TRBV15
clone_size: NA
j_call: TRBJ2-1
cdr3_length: 14

cdr3_aa: CASSPRRSGSYEQYF
cdr3_nt: TGTGCCAGTAGCCCCCGGAGGAGCGGGAGTTACGAGCAGTACTTC
d_call: TRBD2
v_call: TRBV19
clone_size: NA
j_call: TRBJ2-7
cdr3_length: 15

cdr3_aa: CASSFLRQGNRLNTEAFF
cdr3_nt: TGTGCCAGCAGTTTTCTGCGACAGGGGAACCGCCTGAACACTGAAGCTTTCTTT
d_call: TRBD1
v_call: TRBV27
clone_size: NA
j_call: TRBJ1-1
cdr3_length: 18

cdr3_aa: CASSFGRDRTIYGYTF
cdr3_nt: TGCGCCAGCAGCTTTGGCCGGGACAGGACAATCTATGGCTACACCTTC
d_call: TRBD1
v_call: TRBV5-1
clone_size: NA
j_call: TRBJ1-2
cdr3_length: 16

cdr3_aa: CASSGNARYNEQFF
cdr3_nt: TGTGCCAGCAGTGGGAATGCGCGCTACAATGAGCAGTTCTTC
d_call: NA
v_call: TRBV6-1
clone_size: NA
j_call: TRBJ2-1
cdr3_length: 14

cdr3_aa: CASSLSGTDTQYF
cdr3_nt: TGTGCCAGCAGCTTGTCGGGCACAGATACGCAGTATTTT
d_call: NA
v_call: TRBV7-9
clone_size: NA
j_call: TRBJ2-3
cdr3_length: 13

cdr3_aa: CASSSRQPWGPEAFF
cdr3_nt: TGTGCCAGCAGCTCTAGACAACCATGGGGGCCTGAAGCTTTCTTT
d_call: NA
v_call: TRBV5-6
clone_size: NA
j_call: TRBJ1-1
cdr3_length: 15

cdr3_aa: CASSLAGPTKAFF
cdr3_nt: TGTGCCAGCAGCTTGGCCGGGCCTACGAAAGCTTTCTTT
d_call: NA
v_call: TRBV5-6
clone_size: NA
j_call: TRBJ1-1
cdr3_length: 13

cdr3_aa: CASSPGDQYNEQFF
cdr3_nt: TGCGCCAGCAGCCCTGGAGATCAGTACAATGAGCAGTTCTTC
d_call: NA
v_call: TRBV10-1
clone_size: NA
j_call: TRBJ2-1
cdr3_length: 14

cdr3_aa: CAISDTQGGRTPTAEQYF
cdr3_nt: TGTGCCATCAGTGATACACAGGGAGGGAGGACGCCGACCGCCGAGCAGTACTTC
d_call: NA
v_call: TRBV10-3
clone_size: NA
j_call: TRBJ2-7
cdr3_length: 18

cdr3_aa: CAIGTSWSSYNEQFF
cdr3_nt: TGTGCCATCGGGACTAGCTGGAGCTCCTACAATGAGCAGTTCTTC
d_call: TRBD2
v_call: TRBV6-4
clone_size: NA
j_call: TRBJ2-1
cdr3_length: 15

cdr3_aa: CASSTGTRLNEQFF
cdr3_nt: TGTGCCAGTAGTACCGGGACTAGACTTAATGAGCAGTTCTTC
d_call: TRBD2
v_call: TRBV19
clone_size: NA
j_call: TRBJ2-1
cdr3_length: 14

cdr3_aa: CASSRIAKGLAMRDTQYF
cdr3_nt: TGTGCCAGCAGCCGGATCGCGAAGGGACTAGCAATGAGGGATACGCAGTATTTT
d_call: TRBD2
v_call: TRBV5-6
clone_size: NA
j_call: TRBJ2-3
cdr3_length: 18

cdr3_aa: CASSEIDRGKSNTEAFF
cdr3_nt: TGTGCCAGCAGTGAAATCGACAGGGGTAAGTCTAACACTGAAGCTTTCTTT
d_call: TRBD1
v_call: TRBV2
clone_size: NA
j_call: TRBJ1-1
cdr3_length: 17

cdr3_aa: CSVASSADGEAFF
cdr3_nt: TGCAGCGTCGCTTCCTCCGCGGACGGGGAAGCTTTCTTT
d_call: NA
v_call: TRBV29-1
clone_size: NA
j_call: TRBJ1-1
cdr3_length: 13

cdr3_aa: CASSYRTGGGEKLFF
cdr3_nt: TGTGCCAGCAGTTACCGGACAGGAGGCGGTGAAAAACTGTTTTTT
d_call: TRBD1
v_call: TRBV6-6
clone_size: NA
j_call: TRBJ1-4
cdr3_length: 15

cdr3_aa: CASSVGLAGAEDTQYF
cdr3_nt: TGTGCCAGCAGCGTGGGACTAGCGGGAGCGGAGGATACGCAGTATTTT
d_call: TRBD2
v_call: TRBV9
clone_size: NA
j_call: TRBJ2-3
cdr3_length: 16

cdr3_aa: CASSGLMGDEQYF
cdr3_nt: TGTGCCAGCAGCGGCTTGATGGGTGACGAGCAGTACTTC
d_call: NA
v_call: TRBV2
clone_size: NA
j_call: TRBJ2-7
cdr3_length: 13

cdr3_aa: CVVTGARYEQYF
cdr3_nt: TGTGTGGTGACAGGCGCTCGTTACGAGCAGTACTTC
d_call: NA
v_call: TRBV28
clone_size: NA
j_call: TRBJ2-7
cdr3_length: 12

cdr3_aa: CASSRGILYEQYF
cdr3_nt: TGTGCCAGCAGTCGAGGGATTCTTTACGAGCAGTACTTC
d_call: NA
v_call: TRBV28
clone_size: NA
j_call: TRBJ2-7
cdr3_length: 13

cdr3_aa: CASRRTGEGEKLFF
cdr3_nt: TGCGCCAGCAGGCGGACAGGGGAGGGTGAAAAACTGTTTTTT
d_call: TRBD1
v_call: TRBV5-1
clone_size: NA
j_call: TRBJ1-4
cdr3_length: 14

cdr3_aa: CASSLEGSTYEQYF
cdr3_nt: TGTGCCAGCAGTTTAGAGGGGAGCACCTACGAGCAGTACTTC
d_call: NA
v_call: TRBV5-4
clone_size: once
j_call: TRBJ2-7
cdr3_length: 14

cdr3_aa: CALQLTGISTEAFF
cdr3_nt: TGTGCCTTACAACTAACAGGGATTTCCACTGAAGCTTTCTTT
d_call: NA
v_call: TRBV30
clone_size: NA
j_call: TRBJ1-1
cdr3_length: 14

cdr3_aa: CASSFSSDRLFYGYTF
cdr3_nt: TGTGCCAGCAGTTTCTCGTCGGACCGACTATTCTATGGCTACACCTTC
d_call: NA
v_call: TRBV27
clone_size: NA
j_call: TRBJ1-2
cdr3_length: 16

cdr3_aa: CASSYRDTLSYEQYF
cdr3_nt: TGTGCCAGCAGTTACCGGGACACGCTATCCTACGAGCAGTACTTC
d_call: NA
v_call: TRBV6-5
clone_size: NA
j_call: TRBJ2-7
cdr3_length: 15

cdr3_aa: CAWTSTTGGQSTEAFF
cdr3_nt: TGTGCCTGGACCTCTACTACGGGCGGGCAAAGCACTGAAGCTTTCTTT
d_call: NA
v_call: TRBV30
clone_size: NA
j_call: TRBJ1-1
cdr3_length: 16

cdr3_aa: CASTLTSSSYEQYF
cdr3_nt: TGTGCCAGCACCCTAACGTCCAGTTCCTACGAGCAGTACTTC
d_call: NA
v_call: TRBV6-5
clone_size: once
j_call: TRBJ2-7
cdr3_length: 14

cdr3_aa: CAIALWDSYNEQFF
cdr3_nt: TGTGCCATCGCTCTGTGGGACTCCTACAATGAGCAGTTCTTC
d_call: NA
v_call: TRBV10-3
clone_size: once
j_call: TRBJ2-1
cdr3_length: 14

cdr3_aa: CASSLEGFGNSPLHF
cdr3_nt: TGCGCCAGCAGCTTGGAGGGCTTCGGGAATTCACCCCTCCACTTT
d_call: NA
v_call: TRBV5-1
clone_size: NA
j_call: TRBJ1-6
cdr3_length: 15

cdr3_aa: CASSGTSGTYNEQFF
cdr3_nt: TGTGCCAGTAGCGGGACTAGCGGGACCTACAATGAGCAGTTCTTC
d_call: TRBD2
v_call: TRBV19
clone_size: NA
j_call: TRBJ2-1
cdr3_length: 15

cdr3_aa: CASSATGGENNQPQHF
cdr3_nt: TGTGCCAGCAGCGCCACAGGGGGGGAGAACAATCAGCCCCAGCATTTT
d_call: TRBD1
v_call: TRBV7-8
clone_size: NA
j_call: TRBJ1-5
cdr3_length: 16

cdr3_aa: CASSLRNREYEQYF
cdr3_nt: TGTGCCAGCAGCTTAAGGAACAGGGAGTACGAGCAGTACTTC
d_call: NA
v_call: TRBV11-2
clone_size: NA
j_call: TRBJ2-7
cdr3_length: 14

cdr3_aa: CASSHSSGRAHEQFF
cdr3_nt: TGTGCCAGCAGCCACTCTAGCGGGAGGGCCCATGAGCAGTTCTTC
d_call: TRBD2
v_call: TRBV7-9
clone_size: NA
j_call: TRBJ2-1
cdr3_length: 15

cdr3_aa: CASSSISVRQQFF
cdr3_nt: TGTGCCAGCAGCTCCATCTCGGTTCGGCAGCAGTTCTTC
d_call: NA
v_call: TRBV7-9
clone_size: NA
j_call: TRBJ2-1
cdr3_length: 13

cdr3_aa: CASSSGTPNEKLFF
cdr3_nt: TGTGCCAGCAGTAGTGGGACACCTAATGAAAAACTGTTTTTT
d_call: NA
v_call: TRBV28
clone_size: NA
j_call: TRBJ1-4
cdr3_length: 14

cdr3_aa: CASSFWVGRAGNNEQFF
cdr3_nt: TGTGCCAGCAGCTTCTGGGTCGGGAGGGCCGGTAACAATGAGCAGTTCTTC
d_call: TRBD2
v_call: TRBV5-5
clone_size: NA
j_call: TRBJ2-1
cdr3_length: 17

cdr3_aa: CASSLTAGDLPDTQYF
cdr3_nt: TGTGCCAGCAGCTTAACAGCGGGAGATCTGCCAGATACGCAGTATTTT
d_call: TRBD2
v_call: TRBV7-9
clone_size: NA
j_call: TRBJ2-3
cdr3_length: 16

cdr3_aa: CASSQHLRGTEQFF
cdr3_nt: TGTGCCAGCAGCCAACACCTCCGGGGTACGGAGCAGTTCTTC
d_call: NA
v_call: TRBV2
clone_size: NA
j_call: TRBJ2-1
cdr3_length: 14

cdr3_aa: CASSERGGVYEEQYF
cdr3_nt: TGTGCCAGCAGTGAAAGGGGGGGAGTCTACGAAGAGCAGTACTTC
d_call: NA
v_call: TRBV2
clone_size: NA
j_call: TRBJ2-7
cdr3_length: 15

cdr3_aa: CASSRTGGYEKLFF
cdr3_nt: TGTGCCAGCAGCCGGACAGGGGGATATGAAAAACTGTTTTTT
d_call: TRBD1
v_call: TRBV28
clone_size: NA
j_call: TRBJ1-4
cdr3_length: 14